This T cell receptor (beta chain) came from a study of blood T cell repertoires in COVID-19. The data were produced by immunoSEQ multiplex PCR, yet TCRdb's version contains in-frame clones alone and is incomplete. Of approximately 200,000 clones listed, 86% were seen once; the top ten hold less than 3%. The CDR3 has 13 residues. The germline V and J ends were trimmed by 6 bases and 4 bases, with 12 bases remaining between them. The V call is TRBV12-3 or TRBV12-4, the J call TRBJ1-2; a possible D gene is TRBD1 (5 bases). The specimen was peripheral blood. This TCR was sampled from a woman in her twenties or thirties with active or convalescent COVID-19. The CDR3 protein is CASRKYRSYGYTF. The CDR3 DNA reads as TGTGCCAGCAGAAAGTACAGGTCCTATGGCTACACCTTC.